The present T cell receptor beta chain was sequenced within a study of regulatory T cells in long-lasting Graves disease (dated by TCRdb to the early 2020s). Background on the whole study: Antithyroid drugs had been taken for less than 3 months by newly diagnosed Graves' disease patients. Persistent Graves' disease patients were compared with newly diagnosed Graves' disease patients by peripheral blood TCR sequencing and RNA sequencing. A total of around 35 samples underwent TCR sequencing, from about 13 patients with persistent Graves' disease and approximately 20 patients with newly diagnosed Graves' disease. The study took place in China and was registered as a clinical trial.

Ten or more counts support this clonotype. Its antigen remains unidentified. No much larger clone is present one base from it, and per-base qualities are unavailable. Reading the label with the study, this specimen's time point is: newly diagnosed GD, antithyroid drugs for less than 3 months. For both TCR sequencing and RNA sequencing, RNA was extracted from PBMCs in TRIzol. Graves' disease was diagnosed according to American Thyroid Association guidelines. Patients for the study were recruited at an endocrinology department in Xi'an, China. From each patient, approximately 10 milliliters of peripheral blood was collected into an EDTA anticoagulant tube. PBMCs were isolated by Ficoll Paque Plus density gradient separation without further T cell sorting. An Agilent 2100 Bioanalyzer and agarose gel were used to assess RNA quality, and a NanoDrop 2000 was used to measure RNA concentration. The investigation overall reported the following: Persistent Graves' disease patients showed lower TCR Shannon entropy and fewer highly expanded clones than newly diagnosed patients, suggesting clonal expansion. More public clonotypes were shared among persistent patients (around 3,000) than among newly diagnosed patients (966). The authors acknowledged the small sample size as a limitation that may reduce accuracy. Only peripheral blood was studied, because thyroid tissue, the primary lesion, was inaccessible. TRBV28, TRBJ1-2 and TRBJ2-5 were preferentially used in persistent disease, while TRBV20-1 and TRBJ2-1 were favored in newly diagnosed disease. Sequencing and analysis were restricted to the TCR beta chain.

Relative to germline, V is missing 10 bases and J is missing 2 bases, with 8 bases of the junction outside any gene match. The CDR3 runs 14 residues from the cysteine to the phenylalanine. Just CDR3 DNA is preserved here, 42 bases in frame from base 1. Reading the germline V gene gives CDR1 SNHLY and CDR2 FYNNEI. Libraries were built with multiplex PCR. These reads were obtained on an Illumina HiSeq 4000. To build TCR beta libraries, CDR3 regions were amplified by Arm-PCR using iRepertoire HTBI primers. Before sequencing, the PCR products went through gel purification. On the study's bioinformatics: Across samples, about 64 TRBV and approximately 15 TRBJ segments were identified and used for gene usage analysis of CDR3 amino acid clonotypes. Filtered high-quality paired reads were merged into contigs using COPE and FqMerger. BLAST was used to align contigs to IMGT TRBV, TRBD and TRBJ reference genes, with CDR3 defined following IMGT. Clonotypes above 0.1% frequency were classified as highly expanded clones. Shannon entropy served as the measure of repertoire diversity, while the Gini coefficient captured V-J evenness. Public clonotypes were defined as clonotypes shared by more than one individual. In TCRdb, the public reads were trimmed at Q25 with fastp and aligned with MiXCR, with productive beta chains retained. Each record represents a unique CDR3 protein, reported with the most common genes and DNA among its rows. It is TCRdb's table, rather than the study itself, that gives the V and J calls and clone size. Across this sample there are about 620,000 distinct CDR3 sequences, with under 20% seen only once. 15% to 20% of the sample is in the top ten clones.

The same specimen was also included in a second study, on T cells in Graves' hyperthyroidism and ophthalmopathy. As described in the second report: Graves' hyperthyroidism was defined as stable when no progression to ophthalmopathy occurred over 18 months of follow-up. Hyperthyroidism patients were newly diagnosed, with disease duration under 2 months, and aged 18 to 65 years. Exclusion was applied to patients with uncontrolled infections, other autoimmune diseases, pregnancy or lactation. Diagnoses relied on clinical symptoms, serum thyroxine and TRAb, thyroid ultrasound and orbital computed tomography. For the first round of RT-PCR on the TCR CDR3, the HTBI primer set was used together with the Qiagen OneStep RT-PCR kit. Most expanded thyroid clonotypes (frequency above 0.001) were also found in blood, which suggests that blood repertoires may mirror thyroid immune responses. A 13 V-J signature model separated ophthalmopathy from stable hyperthyroidism, with roughly 88% sensitivity and about 81% specificity in cross-validation and 80%/75% in testing. During validation, the model predicted progression to ophthalmopathy a median of approximately 6 months ahead of onset, with almost 71% sensitivity and roughly 72% specificity. TCR V-J signatures able to tell the groups apart were searched for in a discovery cohort of 90 to 100 patients, of whom around 42 had Graves' ophthalmopathy and 55 to 60 had stable Graves' hyperthyroidism. An independent validation cohort of about 19 hyperthyroidism patients and about 16 patients who later progressed to ophthalmopathy tested prospective prediction of ophthalmopathy. The 75 to 100 discovery patients were divided at random into training and test sets in a 7:3 ratio. In about 6 Graves' hyperthyroidism patients, the study also compared T-cell repertoires from thyroid tissue with T-cell repertoires from blood. Once sampling was done, hyperthyroidism patients were given methimazole at a starting dose of 30 mg daily, whereas ophthalmopathy patients were given high-dose intravenous methylprednisolone. Libraries were constructed in a second round of multiplex PCR, after which size selection and purification were performed. Paired-end sequencing of the libraries was performed with 100 bp reads on an Illumina HiSeq2000. SOAPnuke was used to process the raw data, throwing out any read that contained adapters or uncalled bases, had a mean Phred below 15, or lacked an exact constant-primer or identifier match. COPE v1.2.5 was used to merge the high-quality paired reads, and each unique nucleotide sequence was defined as a clonotype. MiTCR v1.1 was used to align clonotypes to the IMGT TRBV, TRBD and TRBJ reference segments. The analysis included only V-J combinations with a frequency above 0.0001, which together covered approximately 99% of the repertoires. A TCS score was defined as the ratio between F50 (clonal expansion) and ExV (chaos), using BLOSUM62-based TCRdist between CDR3 peptides within each V-J. Welch's t-statistics and random forest reduced roughly 530 V-J features to about 12, which were used in a naive Bayes classifier (R e1071). No statistical method was used to set the sample size in advance, and investigators knew the group allocation. TCR Vbeta CDR3 sequencing of roughly 140 peripheral blood samples (under 45 ophthalmopathy, 75 hyperthyroidism and some 17 progressor patients) is reported in the paper.

The chain is made from TRBV2 and TRBJ2-3, with 8 bases aligning to TRBD2. This material consisted of peripheral blood mononuclear cells (PBMCs), taken at new diagnosis, from a patient treated with antithyroid drugs. This clonotype was obtained from a woman aged 25-40 years with Graves disease. Donor details come from another sample of the same person, matched by shared clones. DNA sequence: TGTGCCATAACTAGCGGCAGCCTCACAGATACGCAGTATTTT. Its protein reads: CAITSGSLTDTQYF. When the CDR3 is completed using the reference TRBV2 and TRBJ2-3 genes on either side, the full variable domain is EPEVTQTPSHQVTQMGQEVILRCVPISNHLYFYWYRQILGQKVEFLVSFYNNEISEKSEIFDDQFSVERPDGSNFTLKIRSTKLEDSAMYFCAITSGSLTDTQYFGPGTRLTVL.